This T cell receptor beta chain was observed in a study of Ad26.COV2.S vaccination and SARS-CoV-2 variants. Repertoires were generated with immunoSEQ multiplex PCR, while TCRdb's copy carries only in-frame clones and drops some. Among about 260,000 clones listed, 87% were seen once. As to treatment: 15 to 20 received Ad26.COV2.S at low or high dose, single or two shots; about 5 received placebo; per-sample allocation not given. Repertoires come from day 63 after the first vaccine or placebo injection. The sequencing here drew on peripheral blood, taken in a trial of Ad26.COV2.S vaccine versus placebo. The sequence was obtained from a person between 18 and 60 years old who received the Ad26.COV2.S COVID-19 vaccine or a placebo.

The DNA for the CDR3 is TGTGCCAGTACCGCGACTAGCAGCACAGATACGCAGTATTTT. Its protein product is CASTATSSTDTQYF. This chain links TRBV19 with TRBJ2-3, with TRBD2 matching 7 bases. Germline-derived CDR1 and CDR2 are LNHDA and SQIVND (reference sequence). The CDR3 extends over 14 amino acids. Trimming removed 7 bases from V and 0 bases from J; junction bases left unmatched: 4.